The present T cell receptor (beta chain) was sequenced within a study of blood T cell repertoires in COVID-19. Germline V gene sequence: CDR1 MNHEY, CDR2 SMNVEV (reference sequence). Trimming left V 1 base short and J 4 bases short, with 10 bases between. CDR3 length equals 15 residues. Repertoires were generated with immunoSEQ multiplex PCR, while TCRdb's copy carries only in-frame clones and drops some. Counted here are about 230,000 clones, 80% to 90% occurring once; the ten biggest clones make up roughly 10%. This TCR was sampled from a man in his fifties or sixties with COVID-19, enrolled during active disease. The source material was peripheral blood. This sequence joins TRBV27 and TRBJ2-2, with a tentative D call TRBD2 (5 bases). The CDR3 DNA is TGTGCCAGCAGTTTATTCCTGGGAGCCACCGGGGAGCTGTTTTTT. Translating it yields CASSLFLGATGELFF.